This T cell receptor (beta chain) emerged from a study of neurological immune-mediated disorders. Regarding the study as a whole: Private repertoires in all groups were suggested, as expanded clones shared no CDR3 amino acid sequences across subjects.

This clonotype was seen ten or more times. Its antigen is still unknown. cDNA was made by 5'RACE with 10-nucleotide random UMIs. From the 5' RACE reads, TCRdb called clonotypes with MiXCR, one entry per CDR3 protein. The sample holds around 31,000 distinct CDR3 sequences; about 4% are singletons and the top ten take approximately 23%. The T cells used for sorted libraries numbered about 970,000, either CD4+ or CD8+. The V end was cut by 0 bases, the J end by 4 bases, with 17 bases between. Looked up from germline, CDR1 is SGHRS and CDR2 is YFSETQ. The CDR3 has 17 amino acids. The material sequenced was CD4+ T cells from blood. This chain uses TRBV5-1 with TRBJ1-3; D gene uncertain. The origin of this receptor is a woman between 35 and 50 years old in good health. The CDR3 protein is CASSLGGGGGSGNTIYF. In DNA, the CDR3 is TGCGCCAGCAGCTTGGGAGGTGGCGGTGGTTCCGGAAACACCATATATTTT.